Presented here are 24 T cell receptor beta chains from one specimen sequenced in a study of T cells in Graves' hyperthyroidism and ophthalmopathy. TCR beta CDR3 sequences were amplified from RNA transcripts. First-round RT-PCR with HTBI primers amplified the TCR CDR3 region. TCRdb recomputed calls from the multiplex PCR reads with MiXCR, one row per CDR3 protein. The sample yields around 250,000 distinct CDR3 sequences, approximately 15% seen once. The sequenced material came from blood. These receptor sequences come from a woman aged 40 to 50 with Graves' hyperthyroidism that later progressed to Graves' ophthalmopathy.

This clonotype was seen ten or more times. CDR3 protein: CASRLTGQGYTF. Here the CDR3 DNA reads TGTGCCAGCAGGTTAACAGGGCAGGGCTACACCTTC. V and J are TRBV7-9 and TRBJ1-2; maybe TRBD1 (6 bases). The length of the CDR3 is 12 residues. CDR1 is SEHNR and CDR2 is FQNEAQ in the germline V gene (reference sequence). V was clipped by 6 bases and J by 8 bases, with 13 bases between them.

In its sample, this clonotype was seen a few times. The chain uses TRBV27 and TRBJ1-6; 8 bases fit TRBD1. This CDR3 spans 13 amino acids. The J segment lost 10 bases and the V segment lost 4 bases, leaving 3 bases of the junction unmatched. Germline V lookup: CDR1 MNHEY, CDR2 SMNVEV (reference sequence). CDR3 bases: TGTGCCAGCAGTTCAGGGGGCAGGTCACCCCTCCACTTT. Its protein is CASSSGGRSPLHF.

V and J are TRBV6-6 and TRBJ2-7; no reliable D call. V was trimmed by 2 bases and J by 3 bases, leaving 11 bases between them. Germline-derived CDR1 and CDR2 are MNHNY and SVGAGI (reference sequence). This CDR3 has 14 amino acids. DNA of the CDR3: TGTGCCAGCAGTTACGGCAGGAGTCACTACGAGCAGTACTTC. Protein sequence: CASSYGRSHYEQYF.

The gene calls are TRBV4-1 and TRBJ2-5, with D possibly matching TRBD2 (5 bases). V was trimmed by 0 bases and J by 3 bases, leaving 5 bases between them. Germline V gene sequence: CDR1 MGHRA, CDR2 YSYEKL. The CDR3 has 13 residues. This CDR3 is CASSQEAEETQYF. The DNA for the CDR3 is TGCGCCAGCAGCCAAGAAGCGGAAGAGACCCAGTACTTC.

This clonotype was counted ten times or more. Here the CDR3 DNA reads TGTGCCAGCAGTGCAGTTGGAGATACGCAGTATTTT. The encoded protein is CASSAVGDTQYF. The chain joins TRBV6-1 to TRBJ2-3; unclear D gene. V was clipped by 4 bases and J by 5 bases, with 7 bases between them. The CDR3 has 12 amino acids. Looked up from germline, CDR1 is MNHNS and CDR2 is SASEGT.

This clonotype was counted at least ten times. The gene calls are TRBV28 and TRBJ2-5; D call uncertain. Germline V CDR1 and CDR2: MDHEN, SYDVKM. The CDR3 runs to 16 residues. Trimming stripped 2 bases from V and 4 bases from J, with 17 bases between. The CDR3 bases are TGTGCCAGCAGTTTACTCTCGGGCGTGGGTGGAGAGACCCAGTACTTC. Protein: CASSLLSGVGGETQYF.

This clonotype has at least ten counts. This chain uses TRBV29-1 with TRBJ2-1, with 9 nucleotides matching TRBD2. The V segment lost 6 bases and the J segment 8 bases; nucleotides outside the gene matches: 5. The germline V gene encodes CDR1 SQVTM and CDR2 ANQGSEA. CDR3 size: 12 residues. CDR3 region: CSVLTSGDEQFF. DNA for the CDR3: TGCAGCGTCTTGACTAGCGGAGATGAGCAGTTCTTC.

This clonotype was picked up many times. J is TRBJ2-6 and V is TRBV28; 7 nucleotides align to TRBD2. This CDR3 is built from 19 residues. V lost 6 bases and J lost 1; bases outside the gene matches: 15. From germline, CDR1 is MDHEN and CDR2 SYDVKM. CDR3 residues: CASSPMGGGRQSGANVLTF. For the CDR3, the DNA is TGTGCCAGCAGCCCTATGGGCGGGGGAAGGCAATCTGGGGCCAACGTCCTGACTTTC.

This clonotype was seen many times. The chain employs TRBV7-2 and TRBJ1-1; 7 bases are shared with TRBD1. The CDR3 spans 13 residues. With V trimmed by 5 bases and J by 0 bases, 0 bases remained unmatched. Germline CDR1 reads SGHTA; CDR2 reads FQGNSA. Written as DNA, the CDR3 is TGTGCCAGCAGCCAGGGGGTGAACACTGAAGCTTTCTTT. Translated: CASSQGVNTEAFF.

This clonotype was counted at least ten times. The CDR3 sequence is CASSLARTYEQYF. CDR3 bases: TGTGCCAGCAGCTTAGCGCGTACTTACGAGCAGTACTTC. The rearrangement joins TRBV7-9 to TRBJ2-7, with D unclear. V was cut by 0 bases and J by 4 bases, with 7 bases left in between. Germline CDR1 reads SEHNR; CDR2 reads FQNEAQ (reference sequence). The CDR3 is 13 amino acids.

The chain employs TRBV6-2 or TRBV6-3 and TRBJ2-5; 9 bases fit TRBD1. The CDR3 loop spans 14 amino acids. V was pared by 6 bases and J by 5 bases, with 7 bases of the junction left unmatched. CDR1 and CDR2 (germline): MNHEY, SVGEGT. CDR3 loop: CASRTTGGRETQYF. As DNA, the CDR3 is TGTGCCAGCAGGACTACAGGGGGCAGGGAGACCCAGTACTTC.

This clonotype was observed at least ten times. The gene calls are TRBV18 and TRBJ2-1; no firm D call. This CDR3 has 14 residues. Germline V gives CDR1 KGHSH, CDR2 LQKENI. V lost 4 bases to trimming and J lost 3 bases, with 10 bases between them. CDR3 loop: CASSQRAIYNEQFF. The DNA for the CDR3 is TGTGCCAGCTCACAGCGAGCGATCTACAATGAGCAGTTCTTC.

The table lists this clonotype with many counts. This rearrangement joins TRBV10-2 to TRBJ2-3; 8 bases match TRBD1. Germline V CDR1 and CDR2: WSHSY, SAAADI. The CDR3 spans 16 residues. J lost 5 bases, V lost 4 bases, and 11 bases had no gene match. CDR3 nucleotide sequence: TGCGCCAGCAGTGCCGGGGACAGGTCTTTTGGAGATACGCAGTATTTT. It codes for CASSAGDRSFGDTQYF.

The chain is built from TRBV3-1 and TRBJ2-1, with 15 bases fitting TRBD2. J gave up 8 bases and V 3 bases, and 5 bases lay outside the gene matches. The CDR3 is made up of 16 amino acids. Germline loops: CDR1 LGHDT, CDR2 YNNKEL (reference sequence). The CDR3 here is CASSHSGTSGRYEQFF. As DNA, the CDR3 is TGTGCCAGCAGCCACTCCGGGACTAGCGGGAGGTATGAGCAGTTCTTC.

This clonotype was counted ten times or more. The V gene is TRBV27, the J gene TRBJ2-7; D is possibly TRBD1 (6 bases). The CDR3 contains 15 residues. Germline CDR1 is MNHEY and CDR2 is SMNVEV (reference sequence). Trimming left V 6 bases short and J 4 bases short, with 19 bases between. The CDR3 sequence: CASSSPIRGIYEQYF. The CDR3 coding sequence is TGTGCCAGCAGCTCCCCGATCAGGGGAATTTACGAGCAGTACTTC.

This clonotype appeared many times. The CDR3 here is CASSLANRAFGNQPQHF. The CDR3 DNA reads TGTGCCAGCAGTTTGGCCAACAGGGCATTTGGCAATCAGCCCCAGCATTTT. This chain links TRBV12-3 or TRBV12-4 with TRBJ1-5, with D possibly matching TRBD1 (6 bases). V lost 3 bases and J lost 2, with 17 bases in between. This CDR3 comprises 17 residues.

With respect to this clonotype: Given a much more abundant clone one base away, this may be a read error. This chain joins TRBV6-2 or TRBV6-3 and TRBJ1-3; D is uncertain. CDR1 and CDR2 from the germline V gene are MNHEY and SVGEGT. This CDR3 spans 15 amino acids. The CDR3 reads CSSSRRIDSGNTIYF. In DNA, the CDR3 is TGTTCCAGCAGCCGTAGAATTGACTCTGGAAACACCATATATTTT.

The sample holds one count of this clonotype. The V and J genes are TRBV12-3 or TRBV12-4 and TRBJ1-1; possibly TRBD1 for D (6 bases). V was trimmed by 0 bases and J by 5 bases, leaving 19 bases between them. The CDR3 consists of 17 residues. This chain's CDR3 is CASSLAGLRGGMTEAFF. As DNA, the CDR3 is TGTGCCAGCAGTTTAGCGGGACTCAGGGGAGGGATGACTGAAGCTTTCTTT.

This clonotype came up many times. The chain joins TRBV15 to TRBJ2-1; D possibly uses TRBD1 or TRBD2 (5 bases each). This CDR3 region has 14 residues. Germline lookup yields CDR1 LNHNV and CDR2 YYDKDF (reference sequence). Trimming stripped 0 bases from V and 10 bases from J, with 13 bases between. The CDR3: CATSREGREKEQFF. The CDR3 DNA is TGTGCCACCAGCAGAGAAGGCAGGGAGAAAGAGCAGTTCTTC.

This clonotype was counted only a few times. The rearrangement links TRBV5-1 to TRBJ2-7; 8 nucleotides line up with TRBD1. Losses at the gene ends were 3 bases for V and 4 bases for J; bases not matched to a gene: 9. Germline V gene lookup returns CDR1 SGHRS and CDR2 YFSETQ. This CDR3 spans 15 amino acids. As DNA, the CDR3 is TGCGCCAGCAGCTATGTCCCGGGACAGGCTTACGAGCAGTACTTC. Translating it yields CASSYVPGQAYEQYF.

The chain employs TRBV14 and TRBJ1-6; D remains unclear. The length of the CDR3 is 14 residues. The V end lost 3 bases, the J end lost 0 bases, and 3 bases lay between the germline ends. Germline-derived CDR1 and CDR2 are SGHDN and FVKESK. The chain's CDR3 is CASSQGSYNSPLHF. CDR3 nucleotides: TGTGCCAGCAGCCAGGGCTCCTATAATTCACCCCTCCACTTT.

J is TRBJ2-1 and V is TRBV4-1, with D perhaps TRBD1 (6 bases). The CDR3 totals 15 residues. Trimming took off 1 base at V and 6 bases at J, with 13 bases between the two ends. Germline-derived CDR1 and CDR2 are MGHRA and YSYEKL. The CDR3 coding sequence is TGCGCCAGCAGCCAAGCCTTCGGACAGTTCAATGAGCAGTTCTTC. Translation gives CASSQAFGQFNEQFF.

This clonotype was recorded at least ten times. The chain employs TRBV10-3 and TRBJ2-5, with 12 bases aligning to TRBD2. The CDR3 runs 14 residues. From germline, CDR1 is ENHRY and CDR2 SYGVKD. V lost 6 bases to trimming and J lost 5 bases; unmatched junction nucleotides: 4. In DNA form, the CDR3 reads TGTGCCATCAGCCAGACTAGCGGGAGCGAGACCCAGTACTTC. Protein product: CAISQTSGSETQYF.

This clonotype was recorded at least ten times. The chain employs TRBV5-1 and TRBJ2-1, with 8 nucleotides matching TRBD2. J lost 7 bases, V lost 2 bases, and 11 bases had no gene match. The V gene's germline CDR1 is SGHRS and CDR2 YFSETQ. The CDR3 has 16 residues. This CDR3 reads CASSLSGSWYYNEQFF. CDR3 in DNA: TGCGCCAGCAGCTTAAGCGGGAGTTGGTATTATAATGAGCAGTTCTTC.